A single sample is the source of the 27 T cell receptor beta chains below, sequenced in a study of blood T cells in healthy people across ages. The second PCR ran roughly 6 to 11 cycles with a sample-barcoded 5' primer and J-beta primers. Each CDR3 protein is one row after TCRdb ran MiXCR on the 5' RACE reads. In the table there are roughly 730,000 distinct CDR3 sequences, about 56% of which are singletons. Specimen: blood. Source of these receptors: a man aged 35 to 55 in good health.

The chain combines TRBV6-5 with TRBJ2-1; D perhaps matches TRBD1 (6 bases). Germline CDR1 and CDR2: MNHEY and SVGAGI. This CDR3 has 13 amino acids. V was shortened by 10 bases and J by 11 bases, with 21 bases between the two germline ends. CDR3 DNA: TGTGCCACCCAAGAGGACAGCGGAACGAAGCAGTTCTTC. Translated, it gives CATQEDSGTKQFF.

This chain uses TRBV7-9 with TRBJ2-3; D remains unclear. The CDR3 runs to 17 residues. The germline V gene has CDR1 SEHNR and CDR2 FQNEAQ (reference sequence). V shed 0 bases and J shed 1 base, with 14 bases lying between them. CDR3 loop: CASSLASGPIRTDTQYF. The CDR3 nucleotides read TGTGCCAGCAGCTTAGCCTCCGGACCAATACGCACAGATACGCAGTATTTT.

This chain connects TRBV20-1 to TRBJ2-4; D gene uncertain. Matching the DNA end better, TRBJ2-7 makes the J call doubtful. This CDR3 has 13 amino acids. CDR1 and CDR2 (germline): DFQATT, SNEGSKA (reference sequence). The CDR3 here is CSAIPGPVYEQYF. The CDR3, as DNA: TGCAGTGCTATCCCAGGTCCGGTGTACGAGCAGTACTTC.

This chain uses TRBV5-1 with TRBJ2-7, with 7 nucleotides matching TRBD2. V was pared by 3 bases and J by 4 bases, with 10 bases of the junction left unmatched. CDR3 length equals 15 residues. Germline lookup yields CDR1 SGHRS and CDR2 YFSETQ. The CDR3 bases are TGCGCCAGCAGCTGGGAGGGCAGGACTCCTTACGAGCAGTACTTC. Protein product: CASSWEGRTPYEQYF. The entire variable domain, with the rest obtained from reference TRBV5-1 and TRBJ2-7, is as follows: KAGVTQTPRYLIKTRGQQVTLSCSPISGHRSVSWYQQTPGQGLQFLFEYFSETQRNKGNFPGRFSGRQFSNSRSEMNVSTLELGDSALYLCASSWEGRTPYEQYFGPGTRLTVT.

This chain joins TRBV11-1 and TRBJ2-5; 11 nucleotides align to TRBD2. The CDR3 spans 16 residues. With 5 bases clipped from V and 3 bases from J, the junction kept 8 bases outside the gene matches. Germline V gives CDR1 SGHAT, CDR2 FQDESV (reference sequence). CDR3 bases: TGTGCCAGCAGCCGCGGACTAGCGGGTAACGAAGAGACCCAGTACTTC. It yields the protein CASSRGLAGNEETQYF.

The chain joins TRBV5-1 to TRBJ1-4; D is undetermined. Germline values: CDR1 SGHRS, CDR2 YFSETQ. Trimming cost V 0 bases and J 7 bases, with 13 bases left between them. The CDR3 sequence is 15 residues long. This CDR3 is CASSLGEPAGEKLFF. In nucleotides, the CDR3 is TGCGCCAGCAGCTTGGGGGAGCCCGCTGGTGAAAAACTGTTTTTT.

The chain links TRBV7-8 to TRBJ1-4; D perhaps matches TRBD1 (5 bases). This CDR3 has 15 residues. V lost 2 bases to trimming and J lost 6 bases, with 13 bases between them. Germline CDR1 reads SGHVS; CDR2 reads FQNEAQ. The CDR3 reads CASSLMSRVDEKLFF. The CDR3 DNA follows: TGTGCCAGCAGCTTAATGAGCAGGGTCGATGAAAAACTGTTTTTT.

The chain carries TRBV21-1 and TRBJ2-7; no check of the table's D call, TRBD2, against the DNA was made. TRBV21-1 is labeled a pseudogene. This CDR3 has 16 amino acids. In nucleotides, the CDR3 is TGTGCCAGCAGCAAAAGGAACGACGTCGGGTGGGCCGAGCAGTACTTC. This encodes CASSKRNDVGWAEQYF.

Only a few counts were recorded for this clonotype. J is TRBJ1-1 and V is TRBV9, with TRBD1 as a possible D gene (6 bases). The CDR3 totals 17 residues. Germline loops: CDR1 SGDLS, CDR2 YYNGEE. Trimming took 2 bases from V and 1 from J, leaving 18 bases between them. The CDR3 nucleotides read TGTGCCAGCAGCGTTGAAGGACAGAAATCCGGGAACACTGAAGCTTTCTTT. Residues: CASSVEGQKSGNTEAFF. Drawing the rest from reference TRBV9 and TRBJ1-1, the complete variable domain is DSGVTQTPKHLITATGQRVTLRCSPRSGDLSVYWYQQSLDQGLQFLIQYYNGEERAKGNILERFSAQQFPDLHSELNLSSLELGDSALYFCASSVEGQKSGNTEAFFGQGTRLTVV.

The CDR3 region has the DNA TGTGCCGTCTTGGGGGGGCAAGAGACCCAGTACTTC. The encoded protein is CAVLGGQETQYF. V usage is TRBV2 and J usage is TRBJ2-5; TRBD2 matches at 7 bases. V shed 11 bases and J 2 bases; nucleotides not matched to a gene: 5. The germline V gene encodes CDR1 SNHLY and CDR2 FYNNEI. The CDR3 is made up of 12 amino acids.

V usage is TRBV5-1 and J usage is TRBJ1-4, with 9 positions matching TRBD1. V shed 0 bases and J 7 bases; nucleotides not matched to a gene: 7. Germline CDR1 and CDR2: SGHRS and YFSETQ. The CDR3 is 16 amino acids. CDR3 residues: CASSLGRTGAREKLFF. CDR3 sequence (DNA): TGCGCCAGCAGCTTGGGGAGGACAGGGGCGCGTGAAAAACTGTTTTTT. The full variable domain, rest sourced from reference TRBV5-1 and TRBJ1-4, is KAGVTQTPRYLIKTRGQQVTLSCSPISGHRSVSWYQQTPGQGLQFLFEYFSETQRNKGNFPGRFSGRQFSNSRSEMNVSTLELGDSALYLCASSLGRTGAREKLFFGSGTQLSVL.

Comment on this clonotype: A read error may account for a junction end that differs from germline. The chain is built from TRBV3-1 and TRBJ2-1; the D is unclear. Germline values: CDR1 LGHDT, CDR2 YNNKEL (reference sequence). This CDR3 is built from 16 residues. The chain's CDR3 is CASSAPNTGPYNEQFF. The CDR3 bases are TGCGCCAGCAGCGCTCCTAATACGGGTCCATACAATGAGCAGTTCTTC.

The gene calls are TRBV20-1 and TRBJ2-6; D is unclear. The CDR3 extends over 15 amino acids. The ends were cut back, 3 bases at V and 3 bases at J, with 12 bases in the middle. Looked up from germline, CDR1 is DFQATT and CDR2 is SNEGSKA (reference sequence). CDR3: CSASPGVGGANVLTF. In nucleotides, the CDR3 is TGCAGTGCTAGCCCCGGAGTCGGTGGGGCCAACGTCCTGACTTTC.

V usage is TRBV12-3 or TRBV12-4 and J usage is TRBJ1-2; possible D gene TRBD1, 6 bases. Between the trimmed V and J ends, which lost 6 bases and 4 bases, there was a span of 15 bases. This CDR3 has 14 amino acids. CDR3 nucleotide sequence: TGTGCCAGCAGCCCCCAGGGGACCTTCTATGGCTACACCTTC. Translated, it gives CASSPQGTFYGYTF.

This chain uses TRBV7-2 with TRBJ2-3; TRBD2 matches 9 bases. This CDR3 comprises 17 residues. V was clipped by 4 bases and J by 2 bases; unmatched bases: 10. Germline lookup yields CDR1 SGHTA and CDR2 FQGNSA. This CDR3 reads CASSSPQQREATDTQYF. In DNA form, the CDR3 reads TGTGCCAGCAGCTCCCCCCAGCAGCGGGAGGCCACAGATACGCAGTATTTT.

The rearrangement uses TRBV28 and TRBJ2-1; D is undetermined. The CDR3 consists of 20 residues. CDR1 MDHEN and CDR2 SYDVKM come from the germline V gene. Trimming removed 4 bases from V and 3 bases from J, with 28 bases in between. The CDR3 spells CASSSTLTSHSPRFYNEQFF. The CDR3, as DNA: TGTGCCAGCAGTTCCACTTTAACCTCCCACAGTCCCCGTTTCTACAATGAGCAGTTCTTC.

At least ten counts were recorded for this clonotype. The CDR3 region is CSVEVAGIETQYF. The CDR3 region has the DNA TGCAGCGTTGAAGTAGCGGGAATTGAGACCCAGTACTTC. V is TRBV29-1 and J is TRBJ2-5; 8 bases map to TRBD2. This CDR3 contains 13 residues. Germline trimming cut 1 base from V and 5 bases from J; bases unmatched to any gene: 3. The germline gives CDR1 SQVTM, CDR2 ANQGSEA.

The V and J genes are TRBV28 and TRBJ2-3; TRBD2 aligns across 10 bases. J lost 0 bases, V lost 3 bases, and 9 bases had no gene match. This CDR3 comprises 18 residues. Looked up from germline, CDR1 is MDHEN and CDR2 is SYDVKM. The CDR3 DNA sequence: TGTGCCAGCAGTTTTAGCAGCGGGGGGGTACGTAGCACAGATACGCAGTATTTT. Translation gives CASSFSSGGVRSTDTQYF.

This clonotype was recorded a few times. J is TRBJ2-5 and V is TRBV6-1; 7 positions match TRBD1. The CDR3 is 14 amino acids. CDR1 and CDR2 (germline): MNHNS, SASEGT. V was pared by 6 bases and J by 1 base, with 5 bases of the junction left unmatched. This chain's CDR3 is CASRFDRAQETQYF. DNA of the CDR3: TGTGCCAGCAGGTTTGACAGGGCCCAAGAGACCCAGTACTTC.

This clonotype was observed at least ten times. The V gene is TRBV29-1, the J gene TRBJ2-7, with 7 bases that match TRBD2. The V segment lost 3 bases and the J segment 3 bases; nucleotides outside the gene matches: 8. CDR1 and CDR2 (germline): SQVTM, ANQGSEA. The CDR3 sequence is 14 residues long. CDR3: CSVDRGPSGYEQYF. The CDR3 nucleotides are TGCAGCGTTGATCGAGGGCCTAGCGGCTACGAGCAGTACTTC.

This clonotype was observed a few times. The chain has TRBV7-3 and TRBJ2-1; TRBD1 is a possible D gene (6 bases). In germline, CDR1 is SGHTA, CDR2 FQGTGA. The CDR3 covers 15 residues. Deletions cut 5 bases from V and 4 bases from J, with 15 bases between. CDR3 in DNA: TGTGCCAGCAGCCCCCGGGACATTAAGTACAATGAGCAGTTCTTC. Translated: CASSPRDIKYNEQFF.

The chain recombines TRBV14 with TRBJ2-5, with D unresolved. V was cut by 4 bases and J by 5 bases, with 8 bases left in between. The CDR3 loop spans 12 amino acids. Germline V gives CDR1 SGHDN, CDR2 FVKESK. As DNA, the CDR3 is TGTGCCAGCAGCCGTCACACGGAGACCCAGTACTTC. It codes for CASSRHTETQYF.

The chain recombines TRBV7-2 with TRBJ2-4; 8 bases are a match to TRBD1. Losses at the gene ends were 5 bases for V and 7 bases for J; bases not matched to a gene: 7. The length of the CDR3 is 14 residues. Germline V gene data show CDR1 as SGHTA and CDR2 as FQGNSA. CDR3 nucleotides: TGTGCCAGCAGCATCGACAGGGGCTGGAACATTCAGTACTTC. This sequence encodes CASSIDRGWNIQYF.

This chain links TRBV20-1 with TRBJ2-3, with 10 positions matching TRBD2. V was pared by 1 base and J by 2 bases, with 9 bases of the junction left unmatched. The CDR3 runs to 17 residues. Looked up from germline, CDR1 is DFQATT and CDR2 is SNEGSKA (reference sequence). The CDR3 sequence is CSARGVSGGQPTDTQYF. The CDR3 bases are TGCAGTGCTAGAGGAGTTAGCGGGGGGCAACCCACAGATACGCAGTATTTT.

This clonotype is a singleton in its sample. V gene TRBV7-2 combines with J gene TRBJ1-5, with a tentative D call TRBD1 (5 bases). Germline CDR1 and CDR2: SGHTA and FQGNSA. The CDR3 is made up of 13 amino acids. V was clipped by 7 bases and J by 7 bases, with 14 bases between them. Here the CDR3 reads CASNQGRGQPQHF. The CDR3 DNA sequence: TGTGCCAGCAACCAGGGACGGGGGCAGCCCCAGCATTTT.

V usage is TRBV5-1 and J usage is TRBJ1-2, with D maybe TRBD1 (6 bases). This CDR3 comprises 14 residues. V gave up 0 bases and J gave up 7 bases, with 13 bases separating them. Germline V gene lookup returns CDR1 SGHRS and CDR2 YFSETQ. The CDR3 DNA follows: TGCGCCAGCAGCTTGGAATGGGGGCAGGGTGGCTACACCTTC. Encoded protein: CASSLEWGQGGYTF.

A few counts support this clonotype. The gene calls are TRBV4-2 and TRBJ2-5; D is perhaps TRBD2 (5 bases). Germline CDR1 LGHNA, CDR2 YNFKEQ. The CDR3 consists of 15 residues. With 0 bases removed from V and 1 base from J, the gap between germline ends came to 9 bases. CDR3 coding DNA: TGTGCCAGCAGCCAAGATTCGGGAACCCAAGAGACCCAGTACTTC. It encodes CASSQDSGTQETQYF.